This TCR beta chain is drawn from a study of blood T cells in healthy people across ages. This CDR3 contains 16 residues. Deletions cut 2 bases from V and 1 base from J, with 15 bases between. The germline V gene has CDR1 MNHEY and CDR2 SVGEGT. It was with a sample-barcoded 5' primer and a J-beta primer mix that a second PCR of about 6 to 12 cycles was run. TCRdb independently ran MiXCR on the 5' RACE reads; one entry per CDR3 protein. The table has over 1,500,000 distinct CDR3 sequences, about 50% seen once. V is TRBV6-2 or TRBV6-3 and J is TRBJ2-7; tentatively, D is TRBD1 (6 bases). The specimen sequenced was blood. The TCR was taken from a middle-aged woman in good health. The CDR3: CASSYRLTGTSYEQYF. As DNA, the CDR3 is TGTGCCAGCAGTTACCGTCTAACAGGGACGTCCTACGAGCAGTACTTC.